Each of the 20 T cell receptor beta chains below was sequenced from the same sample in a study of siplizumab effects on memory and regulatory T cells. The method was immunoSEQ multiplex PCR; TCRdb's version includes in-frame clones alone and lacks a portion of them. The top ten clones hold 1.5% of a sample with approximately 82,000 clones, roughly 87% of them seen once. Sequencing used Tregs sorted from blood. These receptor sequences come from a human donor in good health.

The V call is TRBV9, the J call TRBJ2-3; D may be TRBD2 (5 bases). The CDR3 runs to 13 residues. From germline, CDR1 is SGDLS and CDR2 YYNGEE. V shed 3 bases and J shed 8 bases, with 13 bases lying between them. The DNA of the CDR3 is TGTGCCAGCAGCGCCATCCTCCGGGGTACGCAGTATTTT. This codes for CASSAILRGTQYF.

The rearrangement uses TRBV11-2 and TRBJ1-1; no reliable D call. V lost 4 bases and J 7 bases, leaving 7 bases between the germline ends. The CDR3 has 11 residues. CDR1 and CDR2 (germline): SGHAT, FQNNGV. The CDR3 DNA reads as TGTGCCAGCAGCTCGATAAATGAAGCTTTCTTT. This sequence encodes CASSSINEAFF. The full variable domain, completed using reference TRBV11-2 and TRBJ1-1, is EAGVAQSPRYKIIEKRQSVAFWCNPISGHATLYWYQQILGQGPKLLIQFQNNGVVDDSQLPKDRFSAERLKGVDSTLKIQPAKLEDSAVYLCASSSINEAFFGQGTRLTVV.

The chain recombines TRBV28 with TRBJ1-2; 9 positions match TRBD1. Germline V gene data show CDR1 as MDHEN and CDR2 as SYDVKM. The CDR3 covers 15 residues. Trimming took 2 bases from V and 7 from J; bases not matched to a gene: 8. The CDR3 coding sequence is TGTGCCAGCAGTTTAGGGAAGGGACAGGGAGGTGGCTACACCTTC. Protein product: CASSLGKGQGGGYTF.

This chain links TRBV7-2 with TRBJ1-5; D may be TRBD1 (6 bases). Germline lookup yields CDR1 SGHTA and CDR2 FQGNSA. This CDR3 spans 15 amino acids. Deletions cut 2 bases from V and 6 bases from J, with 14 bases between. CDR3 loop: CASSLLGTWGQPQHF. For the CDR3, the DNA is TGTGCCAGCAGCTTATTAGGGACATGGGGTCAGCCCCAGCATTTT.

The J gene is TRBJ2-1, the V gene TRBV4-1; unclear D gene. There are 17 residues in the CDR3. With 1 base removed from V and 0 bases from J, the gap between germline ends came to 13 bases. Germline V gene lookup returns CDR1 MGHRA and CDR2 YSYEKL. CDR3 in DNA: TGCGCCAGCAGCCAAGTTGAAGGCTCGAGCTCCTACAATGAGCAGTTCTTC. This codes for CASSQVEGSSSYNEQFF.

The chain uses TRBV21-1 and TRBJ2-2; the D call of TRBD2 is as the table states it, not checked on the DNA. TRBV21-1 is noted as a pseudogene. CDR3 length: 17 amino acids. The DNA of the CDR3 is TGTGCCAGCAGCATGGGACTAGCGGGGAGGAACACCGGGGAGCTGTTTTTT. Protein: CASSMGLAGRNTGELFF.

The genes are TRBV18 and TRBJ1-2; 7 nucleotides match TRBD1. Germline V gives CDR1 KGHSH, CDR2 LQKENI. V lost 2 bases and J lost 10; bases outside the gene matches: 1. This CDR3 is built from 11 residues. The CDR3 spells CASSPTGDYTF. CDR3 DNA: TGTGCCAGCTCACCAACAGGGGACTACACCTTC.

The J gene is TRBJ2-5, the V gene TRBV27; TRBD2 matches 8 bases. J gave up 5 bases and V 3 bases, and 8 bases lay outside the gene matches. This CDR3 region has 15 residues. CDR1 and CDR2 (germline): MNHEY, SMNVEV (reference sequence). DNA for the CDR3: TGTGCCAGCAGTTTCTCGGGGGGGCCGGGGGAGACCCAGTACTTC. Its translation: CASSFSGGPGETQYF.

This clone has more than one count but fewer than ten. The chain recombines TRBV5-1 with TRBJ2-2; 10 bases align to TRBD1. The junction had 7 bases not matched to a gene; V was cut back by 5 bases and J by 6 bases. This CDR3 region has 15 residues. Per the germline V gene, CDR1 is SGHRS and CDR2 is YFSETQ. Here the CDR3 reads CASSRQGATAGELFF. The CDR3 DNA reads as TGCGCCAGCAGTAGACAGGGGGCCACGGCCGGGGAGCTGTTTTTT.

This chain connects TRBV13 to TRBJ1-3, with D unresolved. Germline CDR1 reads PRHDT; CDR2 reads FYEKMQ (reference sequence). The CDR3 totals 14 residues. The V and J ends lost 2 bases and 4 bases respectively, with 9 bases between them. In nucleotides, the CDR3 is TGTGCCAGCAGCTTAAGAATCCCAGGAAACACCATATATTTT. It specifies CASSLRIPGNTIYF.

This chain uses TRBV6-5 with TRBJ1-2; 9 nucleotides line up with TRBD1. The CDR3 length is 13 residues. Germline CDR1 and CDR2: MNHEY and SVGAGI. V lost 5 bases to trimming and J lost 6 bases; unmatched junction nucleotides: 4. In DNA form, the CDR3 reads TGTGCCAGCAGTACATGGACAGGGGATGGCTACACCTTC. Protein product: CASSTWTGDGYTF.

The chain joins TRBV18 to TRBJ2-3; tentative D call: TRBD1 (6 bases). Between the trimmed V and J ends, which lost 4 bases and 2 bases, there was a span of 10 bases. Germline V gene data show CDR1 as KGHSH and CDR2 as LQKENI. The CDR3 is 14 residues long. CDR3 sequence: CASSRGQPTDTQYF. Written as DNA, the CDR3 is TGTGCCAGCTCACGCGGACAGCCCACAGATACGCAGTATTTT.

In its sample, this clone was seen many times. This chain joins TRBV20-1 and TRBJ1-2; D is unresolved. This CDR3 is built from 10 residues. Trimming removed 5 bases at V and 6 bases at J, with 7 bases between. CDR1 DFQATT and CDR2 SNEGSKA come from the germline V gene (reference sequence). CDR3 sequence reads: CSAGEDGYTF. CDR3 sequence (DNA): TGCAGTGCTGGGGAGGATGGCTACACCTTC.

The V call is TRBV5-5, the J call TRBJ1-5; D is unclear. The ends were cut back, 0 bases at V and 2 bases at J, with 3 bases in the middle. This CDR3 has 13 residues. The germline gives CDR1 SGHKS, CDR2 YYEKEE (reference sequence). CDR3 sequence reads: CASSLVGNQPQHF. In DNA, the CDR3 is TGTGCCAGCAGCTTGGTTGGCAATCAGCCCCAGCATTTT.

The gene calls are TRBV7-9 and TRBJ2-3; tentative D call: TRBD2 (5 bases). V was cut by 4 bases and J by 2 bases, with 19 bases left in between. The CDR3 has 17 residues. CDR1 is SEHNR, CDR2 FQNEAQ, per germline (reference sequence). CDR3 in DNA: TGTGCCAGCAGCTCCCCCCGATTCGGGGAATACACAGATACGCAGTATTTT. Amino acids: CASSSPRFGEYTDTQYF.

This chain uses TRBV30 with TRBJ2-1, with 10 nucleotides matching TRBD2. Germline V gene data show CDR1 as GTSNPN and CDR2 as SVGIG (reference sequence). The J segment lost 6 bases and the V segment lost 0 bases, leaving 5 bases of the junction unmatched. CDR3 length equals 15 residues. CDR3 DNA sequence: TGTGCCTGGAGTGTACTAGCGGGGACTTTCAATGAGCAGTTCTTC. Protein product: CAWSVLAGTFNEQFF. The full variable domain, completed using reference TRBV30 and TRBJ2-1, is SQTIHQWPATLVQPVGSPLSLECTVEGTSNPNLYWYRQAAGRGLQLLFYSVGIGQISSEVPQNLSASRPQDRQFILSSKKLLLSDSGFYLCAWSVLAGTFNEQFFGPGTRLTVL.

This chain links TRBV19 with TRBJ2-2, with TRBD1 identical over 8 bases. The CDR3 has 16 amino acids. The germline V gene has CDR1 LNHDA and CDR2 SQIVND (reference sequence). The V segment lost 4 bases and the J segment 4 bases; nucleotides outside the gene matches: 8. The CDR3 spells CASSTRTGTITGELFF. The CDR3 DNA sequence: TGTGCCAGTAGTACCCGGACAGGGACCATCACCGGGGAGCTGTTTTTT.

The chain uses TRBV6-1 and TRBJ1-1; unclear D gene. Trimming left V 4 bases short and J 0 bases short, with 6 bases between. This CDR3 spans 13 amino acids. Germline V CDR1 and CDR2: MNHNS, SASEGT. DNA of the CDR3: TGTGCCAGCAGTGTCACGGTGAACACTGAAGCTTTCTTT. Translation: CASSVTVNTEAFF.

This clone is medium-sized in the sample. The V call is TRBV11-3, the J call TRBJ2-3; D gene unclear. Germline V gives CDR1 SGHNT, CDR2 YENEEA. V lost 5 bases and J lost 6, with 12 bases in between. The CDR3 totals 13 residues. The CDR3 here is CASSHSIWDTQYF. CDR3 DNA: TGTGCCAGCAGCCATTCAATTTGGGATACGCAGTATTTT.

This chain uses TRBV29-1 with TRBJ2-7; D ambiguous. This CDR3 contains 11 residues. V was cut by 4 bases and J by 6 bases, with 10 bases left in between. Germline CDR1 is SQVTM and CDR2 is ANQGSEA. The CDR3 here is CSVVRVGEQYF. Here the CDR3 DNA reads TGCAGCGTTGTAAGGGTAGGCGAGCAGTACTTC.